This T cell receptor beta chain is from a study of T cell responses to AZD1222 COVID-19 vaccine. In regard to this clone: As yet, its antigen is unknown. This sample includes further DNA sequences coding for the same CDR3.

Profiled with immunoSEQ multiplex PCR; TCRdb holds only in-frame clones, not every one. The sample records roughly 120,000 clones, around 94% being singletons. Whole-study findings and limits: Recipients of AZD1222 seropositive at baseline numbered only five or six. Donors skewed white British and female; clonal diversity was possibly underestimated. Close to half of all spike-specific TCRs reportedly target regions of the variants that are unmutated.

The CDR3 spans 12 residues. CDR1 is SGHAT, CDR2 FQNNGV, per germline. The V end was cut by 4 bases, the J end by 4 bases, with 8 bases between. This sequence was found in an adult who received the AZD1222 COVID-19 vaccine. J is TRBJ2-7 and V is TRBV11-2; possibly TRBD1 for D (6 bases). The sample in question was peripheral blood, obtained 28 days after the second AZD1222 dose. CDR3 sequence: CASSSQGYEQYF. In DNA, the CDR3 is TGTGCCAGCAGCTCCCAGGGGTACGAGCAGTACTTC.